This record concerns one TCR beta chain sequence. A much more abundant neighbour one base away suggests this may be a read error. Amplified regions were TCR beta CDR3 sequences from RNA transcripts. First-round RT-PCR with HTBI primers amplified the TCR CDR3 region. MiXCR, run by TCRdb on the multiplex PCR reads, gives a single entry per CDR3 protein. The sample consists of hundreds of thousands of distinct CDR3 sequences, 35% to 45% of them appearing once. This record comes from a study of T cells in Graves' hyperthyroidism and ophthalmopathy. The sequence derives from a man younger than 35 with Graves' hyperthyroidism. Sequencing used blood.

The CDR3 loop is CAGSESTFGGYGYTF. CDR3 DNA sequence: TGCGCCGGCAGTGAGTCGACATTTGGGGGCTATGGCTACACCTTC. The gene calls are TRBV10-2 and TRBJ1-2; D perhaps matches TRBD1 (5 bases). CDR3 size: 15 residues. The V gene's germline CDR1 is WSHSY and CDR2 SAAADI.